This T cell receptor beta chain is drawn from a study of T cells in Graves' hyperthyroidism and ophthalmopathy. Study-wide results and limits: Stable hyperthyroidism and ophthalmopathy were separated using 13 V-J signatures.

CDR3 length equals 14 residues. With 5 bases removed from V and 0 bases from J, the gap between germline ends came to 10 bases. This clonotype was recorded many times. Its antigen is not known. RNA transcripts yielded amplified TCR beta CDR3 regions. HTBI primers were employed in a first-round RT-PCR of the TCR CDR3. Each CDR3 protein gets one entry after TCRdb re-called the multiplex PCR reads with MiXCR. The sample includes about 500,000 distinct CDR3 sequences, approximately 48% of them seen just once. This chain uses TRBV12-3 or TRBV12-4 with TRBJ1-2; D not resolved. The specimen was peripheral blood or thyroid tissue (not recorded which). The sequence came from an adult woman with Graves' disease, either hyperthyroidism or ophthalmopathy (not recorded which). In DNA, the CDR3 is TGTGCCAGCAGTCTGTCAGGCGCTAACTATGGCTACACCTTC. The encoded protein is CASSLSGANYGYTF.